Shown below are 8 T cell receptor beta chains from a single sample sequenced in a study of cytomegalovirus exposure and HLA in healthy donors. PCR involved 60 Vbeta and 13 Jbeta primers. Assay: immunoSEQ multiplex PCR; the TCRdb copy retains only in-frame clones and omits some. This sample has more than 120,000 clones, with 78% found just once. What was sequenced was PBMCs. These receptors came from a woman aged 40 to 50 in good health and CMV-seropositive.

The chain carries TRBV9 and TRBJ2-6; 7 bases are a match to TRBD2. The CDR3 length is 15 residues. After removal of 6 bases from V and 2 bases from J, the junction contained 5 bases not matched to a gene. CDR1 and CDR2 (germline): SGDLS, YYNGEE. The CDR3 protein is CASTGRNPGANVLTF. The CDR3 nucleotides read TGTGCCAGCACCGGGAGGAACCCTGGGGCCAACGTCCTGACTTTC. Using reference TRBV9 and TRBJ2-6 for the parts outside the CDR3, the full variable domain is DSGVTQTPKHLITATGQRVTLRCSPRSGDLSVYWYQQSLDQGLQFLIQYYNGEERAKGNILERFSAQQFPDLHSELNLSSLELGDSALYFCASTGRNPGANVLTFGAGSRLTVL.

This clone was observed a few times. The genes are TRBV28 and TRBJ2-7; weak D call: TRBD2 (6 bases). The germline V gene has CDR1 MDHEN and CDR2 SYDVKM. The CDR3 is 14 residues long. With 2 bases removed from V and 4 bases from J, the gap between germline ends came to 12 bases. The CDR3 DNA is TGTGCCAGCAGTTTAGCGGGGAACCGATACGAGCAGTACTTC. Its translation: CASSLAGNRYEQYF.

The chain has TRBV11-2 and TRBJ2-1, with 9 bases matching TRBD2. There are 16 residues in the CDR3. Germline CDR1 and CDR2: SGHAT and FQNNGV. The junction had 9 bases not matched to a gene; V was cut back by 5 bases and J by 4 bases. DNA of the CDR3: TGTGCCAGCAGCCTCCGGCTAGCGGGAACTTACAATGAGCAGTTCTTC. Its translation is CASSLRLAGTYNEQFF.

The rearrangement uses TRBV2 and TRBJ2-2; 8 bases map to TRBD1. Per the germline V gene, CDR1 is SNHLY and CDR2 is FYNNEI. This CDR3 is 15 amino acids long. J gave up 5 bases and V 3 bases, and 5 bases lay outside the gene matches. In nucleotides, the CDR3 is TGTGCCAGCAGTGACCACAGGGGGTTAACCGGGGAGCTGTTTTTT. Its translation: CASSDHRGLTGELFF.

The rearrangement links TRBV28 to TRBJ2-7; a possible D gene is TRBD2 (7 bases). Germline CDR1 is MDHEN and CDR2 is SYDVKM. The CDR3 spans 13 residues. V was shortened by 6 bases and J by 5 bases, with 14 bases between the two germline ends. Written as DNA, the CDR3 is TGTGCCAGCAGGGGGGGCGGGGGCCACGAGCAGTACTTC. Protein sequence: CASRGGGGHEQYF.

This clone appeared a few times. V gene TRBV6-6 combines with J gene TRBJ2-2; D remains unclear. Trimming left V 0 bases short and J 7 bases short, with 6 bases between. Germline lookup yields CDR1 MNHNY and CDR2 SVGAGI (reference sequence). This CDR3 has 13 residues. The CDR3 loop is CASSYSRGGELFF. In DNA form, the CDR3 reads TGTGCCAGCAGTTACTCACGAGGCGGGGAGCTGTTTTTT.

This chain links TRBV6-6 with TRBJ2-4; TRBD2 matches at 7 bases. Trimming cost V 2 bases and J 7 bases; bases outside gene matches: 8. CDR3 length: 15 amino acids. CDR1 and CDR2 (germline): MNHNY, SVGAGI (reference sequence). For the CDR3, the DNA is TGTGCCAGCAGTTACCTGGGCAGGGAGGGGAACATTCAGTACTTC. Amino acids: CASSYLGREGNIQYF.

The rearrangement links TRBV15 to TRBJ2-6, with 11 positions matching TRBD1. The CDR3 totals 19 residues. Germline V gives CDR1 LNHNV, CDR2 YYDKDF (reference sequence). Losses at the gene ends were 2 bases for V and 1 base for J; bases not matched to a gene: 7. CDR3 amino acids: CATSRPGTGGKSGANVLTF. The CDR3 DNA is TGTGCCACCAGCAGACCGGGGACAGGGGGAAAGTCTGGGGCCAACGTCCTGACTTTC.